These 17 T cell receptor beta chains originate from one sample sequenced in a study of tumor-infiltrating lymphocytes in primary liver carcinoma. Constant-region priming of around 490 ng total RNA yielded TCR beta cDNA. It was through three nested multiplex PCR rounds of slightly modified ARM-PCR that TCR beta libraries arose. Amplification in the first two PCR rounds was performed using TRBV1-TRBV30 forward primers and a C-beta reverse primer for roughly 9 cycles each. TCRdb ran MiXCR on the multiplex PCR reads and lists one entry per CDR3 protein. The sample consists of about 35,000 distinct CDR3 sequences, roughly 69% of them appearing once. Unsorted bulk tissue, about 18-32 mg of it, served as the source for co-extraction of RNA and DNA. Sequencing was carried out using liver tumor tissue from sampling region 4. Documented subset: tumor region T4, right-lateral pole. The receptors were sampled from a man aged 35 to 55 with primary liver carcinoma and hepatitis B virus infection.

About this clonotype itself: The junction departs from germline at one end; a sequencing error may be responsible. This chain joins TRBV11-2 and TRBJ2-3; 12 nucleotides match TRBD2. Germline V lookup: CDR1 SGHAT, CDR2 FQNNGV. The CDR3 is 15 amino acids. The CDR3, as DNA: TGTGTCAACAGCTTAGGGCGACTAGCGGGAGATACGCAATATTTT. It translates to CVNSLGRLAGDTQYF.

Regarding this clonotype: Just one base apart from a much larger clone, this may be a read error. The chain combines TRBV18 with TRBJ2-7, with 12 bases that match TRBD2. CDR1 KGHSH and CDR2 LQKENI come from the germline V gene. The junction had 3 bases not matched to a gene; V was cut back by 7 bases and J by 5 bases. This CDR3 contains 13 residues. CDR3 amino acids: CASLRLAGDEQYF. The CDR3 DNA reads as TGTGCCAGCTTACGACTAGCGGGAGACGAGCAGTACTTC.

The chain uses TRBV12-3 or TRBV12-4 and TRBJ1-2, with D possibly TRBD1 on 5 matching bases. The CDR3 sequence is 12 residues long. V shed 5 bases and J shed 10 bases, with 14 bases lying between them. CDR3 coding DNA: TGTGCCAGCAGTCTTGGCAGGGCTGCCTACACCTTC. This translates into CASSLGRAAYTF.

This chain links TRBV29-1 with TRBJ2-2; D call uncertain. This CDR3 region has 15 residues. The V end lost 4 bases, the J end lost 4 bases, and 16 bases lay between the germline ends. Germline-derived CDR1 and CDR2 are SQVTM and ANQGSEA. This chain's CDR3 is CSVGISTASTGELFF. The CDR3 DNA follows: TGCAGCGTTGGGATTAGCACGGCGAGCACCGGGGAGCTGTTTTTT.

V usage is TRBV28 and J usage is TRBJ2-7, with 7 positions matching TRBD2. V lost 7 bases to trimming and J lost 7 bases; unmatched junction nucleotides: 16. The CDR3 covers 15 residues. Germline V gives CDR1 MDHEN, CDR2 SYDVKM. The CDR3 protein is CASTKGEGSVHEQYF. The DNA for the CDR3 is TGTGCCAGCACCAAAGGGGAGGGAAGTGTGCATGAGCAGTACTTC.

This clonotype appeared many times. Since a much larger clone is just one base distant, this may be a read error. This chain joins TRBV11-2 and TRBJ2-5; TRBD2 matches 7 bases. CDR1 SGHAT and CDR2 FQNNGV come from the germline V gene. The CDR3 consists of 14 residues. The CDR3, as DNA: TGTGCCAGCACCAGAGCGGGGATCCAAGAGACCCAGTGCTTC. It translates to CASTRAGIQETQCF. Complete variable domain (other parts from reference TRBV11-2 and TRBJ2-5): EAGVAQSPRYKIIEKRQSVAFWCNPISGHATLYWYQQILGQGPKLLIQFQNNGVVDDSQLPKDRFSAERLKGVDSTLKIQPAKLEDSAVYLCASTRAGIQETQCFGPGTRLLVL.

At least ten counts were recorded for this clonotype. Given a much more abundant clone one base away, this may be a read error. The V and J genes are TRBV5-1 and TRBJ2-3; TRBD2 might be the D (5 bases). Per the germline V gene, CDR1 is SGHRS and CDR2 is YFSETQ. Trimming removed 4 bases from V and 1 base from J, with 16 bases in between. CDR3 length: 16 amino acids. CDR3 region: CASSAGLLPGTDTQYF. The CDR3 coding sequence is TGCGCCAGCAGCGCCGGACTCTTGCCTGGCACAGATACGCAGTATTTT. The entire variable domain, with the rest obtained from reference TRBV5-1 and TRBJ2-3, is as follows: KAGVTQTPRYLIKTRGQQVTLSCSPISGHRSVSWYQQTPGQGLQFLFEYFSETQRNKGNFPGRFSGRQFSNSRSEMNVSTLELGDSALYLCASSAGLLPGTDTQYFGPGTRLTVL.

In regard to this clonotype: Given a much more abundant clone one base away, this may be a read error. V and J are TRBV7-3 and TRBJ1-5, with D perhaps TRBD1 (6 bases). V dropped 7 bases and J dropped 1 base, with 14 bases sitting between them. The CDR3 contains 15 residues. Germline values: CDR1 SGHTA, CDR2 FQGTGA. The chain's CDR3 is CASNSTGMSNQPQHF. In DNA, the CDR3 is TGTGCCAGCAACTCAACAGGGATGAGCAATCAGCCCCAGCATTTT.

Turning to this clonotype: Because the CDR3 is missing its conserved closing phenylalanine or tryptophan, this is likely a read error. This chain links TRBV11-1 with TRBJ2-2, with TRBD2 as a possible D gene (5 bases). Germline CDR1 and CDR2: SGHAT and FQDESV (reference sequence). This CDR3 is 13 amino acids long. CDR3 residues: CASSFWITGELFL. In DNA, the CDR3 is TGTGCCAGCAGCTTTTGGATCACCGGGGAACTGTTTTTA.

In the case of this clonotype: The CDR3 does not close with the conserved phenylalanine or tryptophan, likely indicating a read error. The rearrangement links TRBV5-1 to TRBJ2-7, with a possible D match to TRBD2 (5 bases). The CDR3 has 15 amino acids. The germline V gene has CDR1 SGHRS and CDR2 YFSETQ. CDR3 DNA: TGCGCAAGCAGCTTACAACCGGGATCCTTCTACGAGCAGTACTCA. Translation gives CASSLQPGSFYEQYS.

This clonotype was seen many times. This chain links TRBV19 with TRBJ2-5; D uncertain. Germline V gene data show CDR1 as LNHDA and CDR2 as SQIVND (reference sequence). This CDR3 has 10 amino acids. V was clipped by 7 bases and J by 5 bases, with 5 bases between them. The CDR3 region is CASNPETQYF. The DNA of the CDR3 is TGTGCCAGTAACCCGGAGACCCAGTACTTC.

The rearrangement joins TRBV6-4 to TRBJ2-2; D remains unclear. This CDR3 spans 13 amino acids. Deletions cut 4 bases from V and 4 bases from J, with 7 bases between. Looked up from germline, CDR1 is MRHNA and CDR2 is SNTAGT. CDR3 in DNA: TGTGCCAGCAGTGGAAACTCCACCGGGGAGCTGTTTTTT. It is translated as CASSGNSTGELFF.

With regard to this clonotype: The germline gene is not matched at one end of the junction; a read error may be the cause. V is TRBV28 and J is TRBJ2-1; 9 bases fit TRBD2. The germline gives CDR1 MDHEN, CDR2 SYDVKM. This CDR3 has 20 residues. The CDR3 loop is CASSLPQGAASGMTYNEQFF. In DNA, the CDR3 is TGTGCCAGCAGTTTACCGCAAGGGGCGGCTAGCGGGATGACGTACAATGAGCAATTCTTC.

Comment on this clonotype: At one of its ends the junction is not consistent with the germline gene, which may arise from a read error. The J gene is TRBJ1-2, the V gene TRBV5-1; TRBD1 is a possible D gene (5 bases). Germline assignment: CDR1 SGHRS and CDR2 YFSETQ. The CDR3 has 15 amino acids. CDR3 residues: CSSSLVVGAKYGYTF. The CDR3 DNA reads as TGCTCCAGCAGCTTGGTGGTAGGGGCAAAATATGGCTACACCTTC.

With respect to this clonotype: Since the CDR3 does not end with the conserved phenylalanine or tryptophan, this likely comes from a read error. The CDR3 sequence is CASSLAARGDTQHY. The CDR3 DNA follows: TGTGCCAGCAGCTTGGCCGCAAGGGGCGATACCCAGCATTAT. J is TRBJ1-5 and V is TRBV5-6; D is perhaps TRBD1 (5 bases). The germline gives CDR1 SGHDT, CDR2 YYEEEE. With 0 bases removed from V and 11 bases from J, the gap between germline ends came to 15 bases. CDR3 size: 14 residues.

The V and J genes are TRBV6-1 and TRBJ2-7; D not resolved. The germline CDR1 and CDR2 sequences are MNHNS and SASEGT. V was trimmed by 10 bases and J by 9 bases, leaving 22 bases between them. The CDR3 loop spans 13 amino acids. The chain's CDR3 is CAINGTYDLGQYF. For the CDR3, the DNA is TGTGCCATCAATGGAACTTACGACCTCGGGCAGTACTTC.

There are many counts of this clonotype. A read error may be the cause here, since a much bigger clone is one base away. The chain has TRBV28 and TRBJ1-1; D is perhaps TRBD1 (6 bases). CDR1 MDHEN and CDR2 SYDVKM come from the germline V gene. V dropped 4 bases and J dropped 3 bases, with 9 bases sitting between them. This CDR3 region has 13 residues. CDR3 nucleotides: TGTGCCAGCAGTTGGAGGGGGGACACTGAAGCTTTCTTT. Translating gives CASSWRGDTEAFF.